Presented here are 21 T cell receptor beta chains from one specimen sequenced in a study of T cell responses to AZD1222 COVID-19 vaccine. The protocol was immunoSEQ multiplex PCR, while the TCRdb copy is restricted to in-frame clones and leaves out a portion. The table has roughly 110,000 clones, more than 75% seen once; the top ten hold less than 25%. This material consisted of peripheral blood, taken on day 0 of AZD1222 vaccination. The origin of the receptors is an adult in good health.

Remarks on this clone: The junction and the germline gene differ at one end; a read error may be behind it. The chain recombines TRBV20-1 with TRBJ1-2; 7 bases match TRBD1. Looked up from germline, CDR1 is DFQATT and CDR2 is SNEGSKA (reference sequence). The CDR3 contains 10 residues. In DNA, the CDR3 is TGCAGTGCTAGGGAAACCGGACAGGTTTTC. Protein product: CSARETGQVF.

This clone appeared a few times. This rearrangement joins TRBV5-1 to TRBJ2-1; TRBD2 is a possible D gene (5 bases). V was clipped by 3 bases and J by 4 bases, with 14 bases between them. The CDR3 contains 15 residues. Germline V CDR1 and CDR2: SGHRS, YFSETQ. The CDR3 is CASSWTHSPYNEQFF. CDR3 bases: TGCGCCAGCAGCTGGACTCACAGTCCGTACAATGAGCAGTTCTTC.

This clone appeared once. The chain has TRBV6-5 and TRBJ2-5; 9 positions match TRBD2. CDR1 is MNHEY and CDR2 is SVGAGI in the germline V gene. This CDR3 is built from 16 residues. V dropped 4 bases and J dropped 4; count of bases not matched to a gene: 10. The CDR3 reads CASSSERGVGRETQYF. CDR3 coding DNA: TGTGCCAGCAGTTCGGAGCGGGGGGTAGGAAGAGAGACCCAGTACTTC.

This clone was observed once. This chain links TRBV19 with TRBJ1-6, with 7 bases identical to TRBD1. V trimming: 5 bases; J trimming: 8 bases; junction bases outside the gene matches: 6. The CDR3 contains 14 residues. From germline, CDR1 is LNHDA and CDR2 SQIVND (reference sequence). The CDR3 protein is CASSDGTAYSPLHF. DNA for the CDR3: TGTGCCAGTAGTGATGGGACAGCCTATTCACCCCTCCACTTT.

V gene TRBV20-1 combines with J gene TRBJ2-5, with 8 bases aligning to TRBD2. The CDR3 length is 16 residues. Per the germline V gene, CDR1 is DFQATT and CDR2 is SNEGSKA (reference sequence). Trimming took 3 bases from V and 4 from J; bases not matched to a gene: 13. The CDR3 region is CSASPLSGTRVETQYF. DNA for the CDR3: TGCAGTGCTAGTCCACTCTCCGGGACTAGGGTAGAGACCCAGTACTTC.

J is TRBJ1-2 and V is TRBV19; 9 positions match TRBD1. The CDR3 spans 17 residues. V lost 5 bases, J lost 2 bases, and 12 bases stayed unmatched. Germline CDR1 and CDR2: LNHDA and SQIVND (reference sequence). CDR3 protein: CASSVQSAGTGNYGYTF. CDR3 bases: TGTGCCAGTAGTGTACAATCCGCCGGGACAGGGAACTATGGCTACACCTTC.

The rearrangement uses TRBV29-1 and TRBJ2-1; 7 nucleotides match TRBD1. The germline CDR1 and CDR2 sequences are SQVTM and ANQGSEA. The V gene end was trimmed by 6 bases and the J gene end by 6 bases; junction bases not matched to a gene: 2. The CDR3 is made up of 11 amino acids. DNA for the CDR3: TGCAGCGTGGGACAGTCCAATGAGCAGTTCTTC. It yields the protein CSVGQSNEQFF.

The J gene is TRBJ1-1, the V gene TRBV7-8; no clear D. The CDR3 loop spans 13 amino acids. Germline CDR1 is SGHVS and CDR2 is FQNEAQ. V lost 5 bases and J lost 11, with 18 bases in between. In DNA, the CDR3 is TGTGCCAGCAGCCCCGAAAACCGCGTTAGGGCTTTCTTT. It translates to CASSPENRVRAFF.

The DNA of the CDR3 is TGTGCCAGCAGCCTGGGGTCCTTTAACACCGGGGAGCTGTTTTTT. This gives the protein CASSLGSFNTGELFF. The rearrangement joins TRBV5-4 to TRBJ2-2; D gene ambiguous. Per the germline V gene, CDR1 is SGHNT and CDR2 is YYREEE (reference sequence). Trimming removed 4 bases from V and 2 bases from J, with 12 bases in between. CDR3 length equals 15 residues.

The chain uses TRBV7-9 and TRBJ1-2, with D tentatively TRBD1 (5 bases). There are 14 residues in the CDR3. The V and J ends lost 5 bases and 7 bases respectively, with 17 bases between them. The germline gives CDR1 SEHNR, CDR2 FQNEAQ (reference sequence). The CDR3 loop reads CASSPGAAPSGYTF. Written as DNA, the CDR3 is TGTGCCAGCAGCCCCGGGGCCGCCCCGAGTGGCTACACCTTC. Together with reference TRBV7-9 and TRBJ1-2, the CDR3 gives the full variable domain: DTGVSQNPRHKITKRGQNVTFRCDPISEHNRLYWYRQTLGQGPEFLTYFQNEAQLEKSRLLSDRFSAERPKGSFSTLEIQRTEQGDSAMYLCASSPGAAPSGYTFGSGTRLTVV.

The rearrangement joins TRBV3-1 (or the pseudogene TRBV3-2) to TRBJ1-1; D is ambiguous. Germline CDR1 LGHDT, CDR2 YNNKEL (reference sequence). Trimming stripped 2 bases from V and 4 bases from J, with 2 bases between. This CDR3 is 11 amino acids long. CDR3 DNA: TGTGCCAGCAGCCAATGCACTGAAGCTTTCTTT. Translated: CASSQCTEAFF.

DNA for the CDR3: TGTGCCAGCAGCTTGGCTAACACTCTCTATGGCTACACCTTC. Translating gives CASSLANTLYGYTF. This chain links TRBV5-4 with TRBJ1-2; D uncertain. CDR3 length: 14 amino acids. The germline V gene encodes CDR1 SGHNT and CDR2 YYREEE (reference sequence). The V gene lost 0 bases and the J gene lost 4 bases, with 10 bases spanning the gap.

The genes are TRBV3-1 (or the pseudogene TRBV3-2) and TRBJ2-5; D is uncertain. This CDR3 is 12 amino acids long. The V end lost 4 bases, the J end lost 4 bases, and 7 bases lay between the germline ends. CDR1 is LGHDT and CDR2 is YNNKEL in the germline V gene (reference sequence). CDR3 residues: CASSRWGETQYF. CDR3 sequence (DNA): TGTGCCAGCAGCCGATGGGGAGAGACCCAGTACTTC.

The V gene is TRBV7-2, the J gene TRBJ2-6; 11 nucleotides agree with TRBD2. The length of the CDR3 is 16 residues. After removal of 6 bases from V and 0 bases from J, the junction contained 1 base not matched to a gene. CDR1 is SGHTA, CDR2 FQGNSA, per germline. CDR3 residues: CASRTSGSSGANVLTF. The DNA for the CDR3 is TGTGCCAGCAGAACTAGCGGGAGCTCTGGGGCCAACGTCCTGACTTTC.

The gene calls are TRBV5-6 and TRBJ2-7; D may be TRBD1 or TRBD2 (6 bases each). CDR1 is SGHDT and CDR2 is YYEEEE in the germline V gene. The CDR3 runs to 13 residues. Trimming took 6 bases from V and 3 from J, leaving 13 bases between them. CDR3 DNA: TGTGCCAGCATCGAGGGGGGTCACTACGAGCAGTACTTC. Amino acids: CASIEGGHYEQYF.

V gene TRBV12-3 or TRBV12-4 combines with J gene TRBJ2-7, with 7 bases fitting TRBD2. Trimming took 8 bases from V and 0 from J; bases not matched to a gene: 1. The length of the CDR3 is 12 residues. CDR3 nucleotides: TGTGCCAGCTGGGGGGGCTCCTACGAGCAGTACTTC. As protein: CASWGGSYEQYF.

The rearrangement uses TRBV5-5 and TRBJ2-6, with TRBD2 matching 10 bases. J gave up 2 bases and V 0 bases, and 8 bases lay outside the gene matches. Germline V CDR1 and CDR2: SGHKS, YYEKEE (reference sequence). The CDR3 is 19 residues long. CDR3 sequence: CASSLVVASGGTGANVLTF. CDR3 sequence (DNA): TGTGCCAGCAGCTTGGTGGTGGCTAGCGGGGGTACTGGGGCCAACGTCCTGACTTTC.

The count of this clone is one. J is TRBJ1-2 and V is TRBV6-2 or TRBV6-3; D is undetermined. There are 14 residues in the CDR3. The ends were cut back, 6 bases at V and 3 bases at J, with 14 bases in the middle. Germline lookup yields CDR1 MNHEY and CDR2 SVGEGT. This chain's CDR3 is CASSRQGKYYGYTF. The CDR3 DNA is TGTGCCAGCAGCAGACAAGGCAAGTACTATGGCTACACCTTC.

The rearrangement uses TRBV7-3 and TRBJ2-5; D unresolved. CDR1 is SGHTA, CDR2 FQGTGA, per germline. The CDR3 loop spans 15 amino acids. Trimming pared 1 base from V and 4 bases from J, leaving 13 bases between. The CDR3 DNA is TGTGCCAGCAGCTTAAACACAAGAGGAGCAGAGACCCAGTACTTC. It specifies CASSLNTRGAETQYF.

J is TRBJ2-7 and V is TRBV7-2; maybe TRBD2 (5 bases). Trimming shortened V by 1 base and J by 7 bases, and 8 bases separated the two germline ends. This CDR3 has 12 residues. Germline lookup yields CDR1 SGHTA and CDR2 FQGNSA. The CDR3 DNA sequence: TGTGCCAGCAGCTTAGGGCGGGTGGAGCAGTACTTC. As protein: CASSLGRVEQYF.

This rearrangement joins TRBV7-8 to TRBJ1-2, with D unresolved. Trimming shortened V by 2 bases and J by 5 bases, and 18 bases separated the two germline ends. The germline V gene encodes CDR1 SGHVS and CDR2 FQNEAQ. The CDR3 is made up of 16 amino acids. The CDR3 DNA is TGTGCCAGCAGCTTATTCAGTTCGTCTTACTTTTATGGCTACACCTTC. It specifies CASSLFSSSYFYGYTF.